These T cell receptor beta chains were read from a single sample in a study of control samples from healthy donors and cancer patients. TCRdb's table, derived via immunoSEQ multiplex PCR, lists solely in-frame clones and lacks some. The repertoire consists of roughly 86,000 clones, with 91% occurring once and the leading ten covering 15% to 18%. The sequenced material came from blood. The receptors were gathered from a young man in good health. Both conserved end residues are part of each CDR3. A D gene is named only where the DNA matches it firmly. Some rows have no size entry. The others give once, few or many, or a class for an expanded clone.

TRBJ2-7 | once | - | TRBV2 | TGTGCCAGCAGTGAACGGGACTACGAGCAGTACTTC | CASSERDYEQYF
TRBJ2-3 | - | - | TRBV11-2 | TGTGCCAGCAGCTTAGAGGGGGCCACAGATACGCAGTATTTT | CASSLEGATDTQYF
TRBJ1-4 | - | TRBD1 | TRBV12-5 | TGTGCTAGTGGTGCCCCACAGGGGAAGAGAGAAAAACTGTTTTTT | CASGAPQGKREKLFF
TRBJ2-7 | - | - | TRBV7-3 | TGTGCCAGCAGCTTTGGACAGTCCTACGAGCAGTACTTC | CASSFGQSYEQYF
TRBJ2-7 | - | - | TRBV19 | TGTGCCAGTAGTATCAGGGGACTCACCTACGAGCAGTACTTC | CASSIRGLTYEQYF
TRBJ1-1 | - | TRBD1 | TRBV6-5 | TGTGCCAGCAGTAACGACAGGGGGGTAGCTTTCTTT | CASSNDRGVAFF
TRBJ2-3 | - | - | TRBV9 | TGTGCCAGCAGCGTTACTACAGATACGCAGTATTTT | CASSVTTDTQYF
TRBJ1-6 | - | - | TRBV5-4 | TGTGCCAGCAGCTTGGGTATTCAGGATTCACCCCTCCACTTT | CASSLGIQDSPLHF
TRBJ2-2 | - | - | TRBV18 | TGTGCCAGCTCGCCCGAGGCAGCGAACACCGGGGAGCTGTTTTTT | CASSPEAANTGELFF
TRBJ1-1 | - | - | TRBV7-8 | TGTGCCAGCAGCTTAACAGACACGAACACTGAAGCTTTCTTT | CASSLTDTNTEAFF
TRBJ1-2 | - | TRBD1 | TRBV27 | TGTGCCAGCAGATCAACAGGGGAGGGCTATGGCTACACCTTC | CASRSTGEGYGYTF
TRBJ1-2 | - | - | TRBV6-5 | TGTGCCAGCAGTCGACAGCACTATGGCTACACCTTC | CASSRQHYGYTF
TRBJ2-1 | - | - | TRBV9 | TGTGCCAGCAGCAACCGGGAAGCCCTTTACAATGAGCAGTTCTTC | CASSNREALYNEQFF
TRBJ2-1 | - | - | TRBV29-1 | TGCAGCGTTGGCGATGAGCAGTTCTTC | CSVGDEQFF
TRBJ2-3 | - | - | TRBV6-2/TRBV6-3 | TGTGCCAGCAGTTGGAGGGGGCAAGGTACAGATACGCAGTATTTT | CASSWRGQGTDTQYF
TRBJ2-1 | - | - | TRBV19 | TGTGCCAGTAGTTGGGTCGGGGAGAGCTCCTACAATGAGCAGTTCTTC | CASSWVGESSYNEQFF
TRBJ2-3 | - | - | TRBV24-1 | TGTGCCACCAGGGGACGAGTCACAGATACGCAGTATTTT | CATRGRVTDTQYF
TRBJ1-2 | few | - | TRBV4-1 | TGCGCCAGCAGCCAAGAAGAGGGATATGGCTACACCTTC | CASSQEEGYGYTF
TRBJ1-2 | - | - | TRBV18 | TGTGCCAGCTCACCGACAGTGAACTATGGCTACACCTTC | CASSPTVNYGYTF
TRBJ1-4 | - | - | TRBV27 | TGTGCCAGCAGTCCGACAGTTACAACTAATGAAAAACTGTTTTTT | CASSPTVTTNEKLFF
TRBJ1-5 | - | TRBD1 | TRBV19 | TGTGCCAGTAGTATCGACAGGGGAGGTAGCAATCAGCCCCAGCATTTT | CASSIDRGGSNQPQHF
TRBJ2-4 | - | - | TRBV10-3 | TGTGCCATCAAGGCGGGGGCAGGGGAAAACATTCAGTACTTC | CAIKAGAGENIQYF
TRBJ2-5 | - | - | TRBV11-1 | TGTGCCAGCAGCTTAAGGTTCTACCAGGTTCAAGAGACCCAGTACTTC | CASSLRFYQVQETQYF
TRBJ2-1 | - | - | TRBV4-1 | TGCGCCAGCAGCCAACCGGTGGAGCGGGCGTCCTACAATGAGCAGTTCTTC | CASSQPVERASYNEQFF
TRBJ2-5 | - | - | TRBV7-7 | TGTGCTAGCAGCAATAGGGGGCAAGAGACCCAGTACTTC | CASSNRGQETQYF
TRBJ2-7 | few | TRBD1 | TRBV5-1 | TGCGCCAGCAGCTTGGCTACAGGGGGCTCCTACGAGCAGTACTTC | CASSLATGGSYEQYF
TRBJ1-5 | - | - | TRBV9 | TGTGCCAGCAGCGTAGATGGGGGGAATCAGCCCCAGCATTTT | CASSVDGGNQPQHF
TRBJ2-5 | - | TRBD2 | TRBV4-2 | TGTGCCAGCAGCCAAGTCGGGACTAGCGGGAGCGAGACCCAGTACTTC | CASSQVGTSGSETQYF
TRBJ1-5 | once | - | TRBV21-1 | TGTGCCAGCTATCAGCCCCAGCATTTT | CASYQPQHF
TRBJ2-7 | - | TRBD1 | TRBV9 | TGTGCCAGCAGCGTAGCTATGGACAGGGGGCAGGACGAGCAGTACTTC | CASSVAMDRGQDEQYF
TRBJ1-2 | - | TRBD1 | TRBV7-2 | TGTGCCAGCAGCTCTAAGGGGGCCAGGGGGCATGAAAACTATGGCTACACCTTC | CASSSKGARGHENYGYTF
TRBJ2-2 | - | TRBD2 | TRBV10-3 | TGTGCCATCAGTGGGACTAGCGGGGCCCCCGGGGAGCTGTTTTTT | CAISGTSGAPGELFF
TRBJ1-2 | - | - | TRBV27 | TGTGCCAGCAGTCCTACAGGGTCCCCCCATGGCTACACCTTC | CASSPTGSPHGYTF
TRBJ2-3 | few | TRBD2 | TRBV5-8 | TGTGCCAGCAGCTTGGGTAGCGGGAGCAGCACAGATACGCAGTATTTT | CASSLGSGSSTDTQYF
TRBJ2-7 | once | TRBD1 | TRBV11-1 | TGTGCCAGCAGCCGCCAGCAGGGGGCTAACGAGCAGTACTTC | CASSRQQGANEQYF
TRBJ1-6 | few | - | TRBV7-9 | TGTGCCAGCAGCTTTACGGGACAAGGATTTAATTCACCCCTCCACTTT | CASSFTGQGFNSPLHF
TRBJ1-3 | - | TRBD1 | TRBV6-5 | TGTGCCAGCAGTTTAAGGCAGGGGGATCTTGGAAACACCATATATTTT | CASSLRQGDLGNTIYF
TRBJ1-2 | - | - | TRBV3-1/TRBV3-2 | TGTGCCAGCAGCCAAAAGTCGGGCAGAACGAAGGGCTACACCTTC | CASSQKSGRTKGYTF
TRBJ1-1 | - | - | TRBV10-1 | TGCGCCAGCAGTGTGGCAGTTAATGAACAAACTGAAGCTTTCTTT | CASSVAVNEQTEAFF
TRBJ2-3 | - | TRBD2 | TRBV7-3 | TGTGCCAGCAGCTTAACGGGGAGCGGGAGGGCTAGCACAGATACGCAGTATTTT | CASSLTGSGRASTDTQYF
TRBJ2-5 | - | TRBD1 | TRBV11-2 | TGTGCCAGCAGCTTAGAGTCCTCAGGGGGACGGGGAGAGACCCAGTACTTC | CASSLESSGGRGETQYF
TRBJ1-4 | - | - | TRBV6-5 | TGTGCCAGCAGTTACTCGTCCCCAAGAGATGAAAAACTGTTTTTT | CASSYSSPRDEKLFF
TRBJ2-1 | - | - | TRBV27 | TGTGCCAGCAGTTATGGACTGCCCTACAATGAGCAGTTCTTC | CASSYGLPYNEQFF
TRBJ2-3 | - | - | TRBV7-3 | TGTGCCAGCAGCCGAATTGGGGGGGGCGCAGATACGCAGTATTTT | CASSRIGGGADTQYF
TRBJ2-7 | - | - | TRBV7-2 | TGTGCCAGCAGACAGGGTTGGGGACCCTACGAGCAGTACTTC | CASRQGWGPYEQYF